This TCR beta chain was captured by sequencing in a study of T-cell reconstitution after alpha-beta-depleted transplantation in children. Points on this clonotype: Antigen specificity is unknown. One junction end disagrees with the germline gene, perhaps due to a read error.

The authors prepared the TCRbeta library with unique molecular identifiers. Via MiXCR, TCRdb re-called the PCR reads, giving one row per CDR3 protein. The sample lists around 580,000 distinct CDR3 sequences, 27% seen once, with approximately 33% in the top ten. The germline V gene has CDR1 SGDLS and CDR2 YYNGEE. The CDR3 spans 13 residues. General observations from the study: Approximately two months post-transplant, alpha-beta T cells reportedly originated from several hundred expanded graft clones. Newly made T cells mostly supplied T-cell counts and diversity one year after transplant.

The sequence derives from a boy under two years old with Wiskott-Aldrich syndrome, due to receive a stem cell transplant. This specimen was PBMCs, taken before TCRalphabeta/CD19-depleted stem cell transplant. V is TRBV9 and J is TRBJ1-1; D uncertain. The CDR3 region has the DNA TGTGCCATCAGCGTAGGGCGGTACACTGAAGCTTTCTTT. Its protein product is CAISVGRYTEAFF.